This T cell receptor (beta chain) comes out of a study of blood T cell repertoires in COVID-19. Study overall: Sources were T cells, B-cell-depleted T cells, or PBMCs; the material itself was cDNA or gDNA.

The study recruited people aged roughly 18 to 95 years across more than 20 US areas. Participants' reported clinical history set cohort assignment. CDR3 length equals 16 residues. CDR1 is KGHSH, CDR2 LQKENI, per germline. V lost 6 bases to trimming and J lost 3 bases, with 18 bases between them. In the original workflow: Researchers report that nucleated cell counts were estimated from reference gene primer amplification. Data came from immunoSEQ multiplex PCR; TCRdb stores just in-frame clones and leaves some out. Clone size and the V and J calls come from that table; the DNA yielded D and trimming. This table has around 250,000 clones, roughly four fifths appearing once.

The sequenced material came from PBMCs or T cells enriched from blood (not recorded which). The V and J genes are TRBV18 and TRBJ2-1; TRBD2 might be the D (6 bases). The source of this sequence is a man younger than 40 with acute COVID-19. CDR3 nucleotide sequence: TGTGCCAGCTCCCGCCGCTCCGGAGGGGTCTACAATGAGCAGTTCTTC. Amino acids: CASSRRSGGVYNEQFF.